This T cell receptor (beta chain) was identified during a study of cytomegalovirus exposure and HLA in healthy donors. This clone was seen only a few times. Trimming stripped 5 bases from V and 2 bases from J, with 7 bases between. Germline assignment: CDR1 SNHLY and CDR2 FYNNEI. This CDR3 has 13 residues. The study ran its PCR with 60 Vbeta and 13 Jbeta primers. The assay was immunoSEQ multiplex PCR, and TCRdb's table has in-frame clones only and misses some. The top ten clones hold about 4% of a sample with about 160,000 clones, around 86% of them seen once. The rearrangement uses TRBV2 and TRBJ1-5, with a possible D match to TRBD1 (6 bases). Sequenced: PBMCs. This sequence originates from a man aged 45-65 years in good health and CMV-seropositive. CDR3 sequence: CASSNRGNQPQHF. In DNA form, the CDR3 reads TGTGCCAGCAGTAACAGGGGCAATCAGCCCCAGCATTTT.